Shown below are 21 T cell receptor beta chains from a single sample sequenced in a study of blood T cells in healthy people across ages. A second about 7 to 12 cycle PCR used barcoded and J-beta primers. TCRdb reprocessed the 5' RACE reads with MiXCR, giving one entry per CDR3 protein. The table lists some 920,000 distinct CDR3 sequences, 51% of them singletons, with 20% to 25% in the top ten. The sequenced material came from blood. The receptors here all came from a woman aged 55-75 years in good health.

The chain combines TRBV7-2 with TRBJ1-6; D perhaps matches TRBD1 (5 bases). The germline gives CDR1 SGHTA, CDR2 FQGNSA. The CDR3 spans 14 residues. The V gene lost 4 bases and the J gene lost 10 bases, with 14 bases spanning the gap. The DNA of the CDR3 is TGTGCCAGCAGCTCCCAGGGAGGGCAATCACCCCTCCACTTT. Translation gives CASSSQGGQSPLHF.

This clonotype showed up just a few times. The chain employs TRBV29-1 and TRBJ1-1; no firm D call. Germline V gene sequence: CDR1 SQVTM, CDR2 ANQGSEA. The CDR3 totals 14 residues. Trimming shortened V by 3 bases and J by 1 base, and 12 bases separated the two germline ends. The CDR3, as DNA: TGCAGCGTTGACCCCGGGTGGCCGAACACTGAAGCTTTCTTT. This gives the protein CSVDPGWPNTEAFF.

This rearrangement joins TRBV9 to TRBJ2-7; TRBD2 matches 9 bases. With the DNA end fitting TRBJ2-1 better, the J assignment may be wrong. This CDR3 comprises 15 residues. Germline CDR1 is SGDLS and CDR2 is YYNGEE. CDR3 region: CASSVGGSGSYEQFF. The CDR3 DNA reads as TGTGCCAGCAGCGTTGGAGGTAGCGGGAGTTATGAGCAGTTCTTC.

J is TRBJ1-1 and V is TRBV15; possibly TRBD1 for D (5 bases). V dropped 3 bases and J dropped 5 bases, with 16 bases sitting between them. This CDR3 comprises 15 residues. The germline V gene encodes CDR1 LNHNV and CDR2 YYDKDF (reference sequence). Here the CDR3 reads CATSSLRDGRTEAFF. The CDR3 bases are TGTGCCACCAGCAGCCTTCGGGACGGACGGACTGAAGCTTTCTTT.

The count of this clonotype is one. The chain combines TRBV11-2 with TRBJ1-1, with unresolved D. Germline V gives CDR1 SGHAT, CDR2 FQNNGV. The V end was cut by 6 bases, the J end by 4 bases, with 18 bases between. The CDR3 sequence is 15 residues long. CDR3 coding DNA: TGTGCCAGCAGAACGACGGCCCTTAGTGGCACTGAAGCTTTCTTT. Protein: CASRTTALSGTEAFF.

The V call is TRBV27, the J call TRBJ2-7, with D possibly being TRBD1 (6 bases). The CDR3 extends over 13 amino acids. Germline V gene data show CDR1 as MNHEY and CDR2 as SMNVEV (reference sequence). As DNA, the CDR3 is TGTGACAACAAAGGACAGATTCTCCACGAGCAGTACTTC. It encodes CDNKGQILHEQYF.

The chain employs TRBV29-1 and TRBJ1-5; 9 nucleotides align to TRBD1. The CDR3 length is 14 residues. Germline values: CDR1 SQVTM, CDR2 ANQGSEA. The J segment lost 6 bases and the V segment lost 4 bases, leaving 7 bases of the junction unmatched. CDR3 region: CSVGEQGAGQPQHF. The DNA for the CDR3 is TGCAGCGTTGGGGAACAGGGGGCAGGTCAGCCCCAGCATTTT.

This clonotype was seen a few times. The V call is TRBV30, the J call TRBJ1-1; possible D gene TRBD1, 5 bases. The germline V gene encodes CDR1 GTSNPN and CDR2 SVGIG (reference sequence). Trimming removed 2 bases at V and 3 bases at J, with 13 bases between. The CDR3 loop spans 14 amino acids. Here the CDR3 reads CAWSPNLRDTEAFF. The CDR3 nucleotides read TGTGCCTGGAGTCCCAACCTCAGGGACACTGAAGCTTTCTTT.

The rearrangement uses TRBV5-1 and TRBJ2-5; 7 bases line up with TRBD1. The CDR3 is made up of 16 amino acids. J lost 11 bases, V lost 4 bases, and 20 bases had no gene match. CDR1 and CDR2 from the germline V gene are SGHRS and YFSETQ. CDR3 DNA: TGCGCCAGCAGCAGTACAGGGGCCCACTCCTACAATGAGCAGTACTTC. Translating gives CASSSTGAHSYNEQYF.

As regards this clonotype: Sequence at one end of the junction differs from germline and may be a read error. CDR3: CASSQLATRSYNGQFF. In DNA, the CDR3 is TGCGCCAGCAGCCAGTTGGCCACCCGTTCCTACAATGGGCAGTTCTTC. J is TRBJ2-1 and V is TRBV4-1; the D is unclear. The CDR3 spans 16 residues. Germline CDR1 and CDR2: MGHRA and YSYEKL.

This clonotype was counted once. One junction end does not reproduce the germline sequence, and a read error may be involved. The chain uses TRBV29-1 and TRBJ2-6; tentative D call: TRBD1 (5 bases). CDR1 is SQVTM, CDR2 ANQGSEA, per germline. The CDR3 has 14 amino acids. The CDR3 nucleotides are TGCAGCGTTGACAAAGGTTCTGGGGCCAACGTCCGGACTTTC. This sequence encodes CSVDKGSGANVRTF.

The chain has TRBV3-1 and TRBJ2-1; 13 nucleotides align to TRBD2. J lost 7 bases, V lost 2 bases, and 2 bases had no gene match. Germline CDR1 and CDR2: LGHDT and YNNKEL (reference sequence). The CDR3 is 15 residues long. In DNA form, the CDR3 reads TGTGCCAGCAGCCAAAAACTAGCGGGGGGGAATGAGCAGTTCTTC. Protein product: CASSQKLAGGNEQFF.

With respect to this clonotype: One end of the junction is discordant with germline, which a read error may explain. V and J are TRBV6-6 and TRBJ1-6, with unresolved D. The CDR3 is 15 residues long. The germline V gene has CDR1 MNHNY and CDR2 SVGAGI (reference sequence). The CDR3 DNA follows: TGTGCCAGCAGTTACGAGGGCTCCTATAATTCACCCCCCCACTTT. It codes for CASSYEGSYNSPPHF.

A few counts support this clonotype. V usage is TRBV7-9 and J usage is TRBJ2-1, with a possible D match to TRBD1 (5 bases). V was clipped by 5 bases and J by 6 bases, with 14 bases between them. The CDR3 length is 14 residues. Germline assignment: CDR1 SEHNR and CDR2 FQNEAQ (reference sequence). The CDR3 nucleotides read TGTGCCAGCAGCCCAAGGTCGGACATCAATGAGCAGTTCTTC. Translating gives CASSPRSDINEQFF.

The chain has TRBV28 and TRBJ2-2, with a possible D match to TRBD1 (6 bases). The CDR3 has 13 amino acids. The V end was cut by 9 bases, the J end by 7 bases, with 15 bases between. The V gene's germline CDR1 is MDHEN and CDR2 SYDVKM. The CDR3 spells CASKGEIVGELFF. The CDR3 DNA sequence: TGTGCCAGTAAGGGGGAAATAGTCGGGGAGCTGTTTTTT. Full variable domain (missing parts from reference TRBV28 and TRBJ2-2): DVKVTQSSRYLVKRTGEKVFLECVQDMDHENMFWYRQDPGLGLRLIYFSYDVKMKEKGDIPEGYSVSREKKERFSLILESASTNQTSMYLCASKGEIVGELFFGEGSRLTVL.

Turning to this clonotype: Likely a read error: the CDR3 ends without its conserved phenylalanine or tryptophan. The rearrangement uses TRBV4-1 and TRBJ2-1; D unresolved. The CDR3 extends over 15 amino acids. From germline, CDR1 is MGHRA and CDR2 YSYEKL. Trimming pared 0 bases from V and 3 bases from J, leaving 9 bases between. The CDR3 reads CASSQDRASYNEQFC. CDR3 DNA: TGCGCCAGCAGCCAAGATCGGGCAAGCTACAATGAGCAGTTCTGC.

The chain recombines TRBV15 with TRBJ2-4; unclear D gene. CDR1 and CDR2 (germline): LNHNV, YYDKDF (reference sequence). Deletions cut 1 base from V and 4 bases from J, with 8 bases between. This CDR3 comprises 14 residues. The CDR3 DNA sequence: TGTGCCACCAGCAGAGCTACAGAAAAAAACATTCAGTACTTC. This translates into CATSRATEKNIQYF. The full variable domain, completed using reference TRBV15 and TRBJ2-4, is DAMVIQNPRYQVTQFGKPVTLSCSQTLNHNVMYWYQQKSSQAPKLLFHYYDKDFNNEADTPDNFQSRRPNTSFCFLDIRSPGLGDTAMYLCATSRATEKNIQYFGAGTRLSVL.

On this clonotype: One junction end does not reproduce the germline sequence, and a read error may be involved. The rearrangement links TRBV20-1 to TRBJ2-5; D ambiguous. The CDR3 totals 14 residues. The germline gives CDR1 DFQATT, CDR2 SNEGSKA (reference sequence). The CDR3, as DNA: TGCAGCGCTAGAGGACCGACGCCTCAAGAGACCCAGTACTTC. Protein: CSARGPTPQETQYF.

A word on this clonotype: Just one base apart from a much larger clone, this may be a read error. This chain links TRBV12-3 or TRBV12-4 with TRBJ2-7; D unclear. V lost 6 bases to trimming and J lost 7 bases, with 16 bases between them. The CDR3 is 13 residues long. The CDR3 DNA sequence: TGTGCCAGCAGCATGCTCCCTAGGAATGAGCAGTACTTC. It is translated as CASSMLPRNEQYF.

This chain joins TRBV20-1 and TRBJ2-7, with D hard to call. CDR3 length: 13 residues. V lost 0 bases and J 5 bases, leaving 11 bases between the germline ends. Germline V lookup: CDR1 DFQATT, CDR2 SNEGSKA (reference sequence). The CDR3 spells CSARDWFGDEQYF. DNA for the CDR3: TGCAGTGCTAGAGATTGGTTTGGTGACGAGCAGTACTTC.

The J gene is TRBJ2-7, the V gene TRBV20-1, with a weak D call TRBD2 (5 bases). The V gene's germline CDR1 is DFQATT and CDR2 SNEGSKA (reference sequence). CDR3 length: 13 amino acids. With 6 bases removed from V and 2 bases from J, the gap between germline ends came to 14 bases. CDR3 DNA: TGCAGTGCCTGGGCGGGTCGTGCCTACGAGCAGTACTTC. Protein product: CSAWAGRAYEQYF.